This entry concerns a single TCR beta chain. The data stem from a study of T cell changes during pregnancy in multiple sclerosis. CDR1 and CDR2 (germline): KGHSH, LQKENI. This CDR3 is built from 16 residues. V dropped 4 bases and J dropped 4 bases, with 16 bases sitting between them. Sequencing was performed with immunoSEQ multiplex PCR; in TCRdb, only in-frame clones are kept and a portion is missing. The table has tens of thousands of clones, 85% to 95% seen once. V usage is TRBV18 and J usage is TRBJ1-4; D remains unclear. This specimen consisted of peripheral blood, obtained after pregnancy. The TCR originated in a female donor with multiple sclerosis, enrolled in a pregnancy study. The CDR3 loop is CASSQSSGSNNEKLFF. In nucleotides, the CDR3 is TGTGCCAGCTCACAGTCTTCTGGCAGTAATAATGAAAAACTGTTTTTT.